This T cell receptor beta chain was observed in a study of T cell responses to AZD1222 COVID-19 vaccine. Trimming removed 4 bases from V and 3 bases from J; junction bases left unmatched: 7. The germline gives CDR1 LGHNA, CDR2 YNFKEQ. The CDR3 contains 18 residues. The repertoire was sequenced with immunoSEQ multiplex PCR; TCRdb's copy has only in-frame clones and lacks some. The repertoire has more than 85,000 clones, about 81% of them found once; the top ten carry more than 4.5%. This clone was counted between two and nine times. In the same sample, other DNA sequences code for this CDR3. This chain connects TRBV4-2 to TRBJ2-3; TRBD2 agrees at 16 bases. The source material was peripheral blood, sampled on day 0 of AZD1222 vaccination. This TCR came from an adult in good health. The CDR3 sequence: CASSLGTSGGAVTDTQYF. The CDR3 coding sequence is TGTGCCAGCAGCCTCGGGACTAGCGGGGGGGCTGTTACAGATACGCAGTATTTT.